Described below is a single TCR beta chain sequence and its context. Its target is unknown. The data were taken from a study of CXCR3-negative and CXCR3-positive naive CD8 T cells. Carrying UMI labels, the TRB cDNA libraries were prepared through 5' RACE. TCRdb reanalyzed the 5' RACE reads and collapses them to one entry per CDR3 protein, without DNA. This table holds 140,000 to 150,000 distinct CDR3 sequences. Looked up from germline, CDR1 is SEHNR and CDR2 is FQNEAQ (reference sequence). The CDR3 runs 15 residues. General study results and limits: More hydrophobic TRB CDR3s occurred in CXCR3-positive than in CXCR3-negative naive cells. High diversity, comparable across both naive subsets, contrasted with much lower diversity in memory CD8+ cells.

This TCR was sampled from a human donor in good health. Some clones in this sample may be carry-over from other donors' samples. Specimen: naive CXCR3+ CD8+ T cells from blood. Specified subset: CD45RO-CCR7+CD27+CD95- naive CD8+ T cells expressing CXCR3 (TNR3+). The gene calls are TRBV7-9 and TRBJ2-1; the D call from TCRdb, TRBD1, cannot be confirmed without DNA. This CDR3 reads CASSLEQGATSEQFF.